This record covers a single T cell receptor (beta chain). What it binds is unknown. Here immunoSEQ multiplex PCR was the method, and the copy in TCRdb shows in-frame clones only, minus some. The sample has around 65,000 clones; around 81% are singletons. This sample was included in a study of T cell responses to AZD1222 COVID-19 vaccine. Findings of the study overall: Spike as a whole was targeted by vaccine-associated CD4 TCRs, dominant at 160-218 and 743-854. Repertoire samples came only from after the peak T cell response.

Sequencing was performed on peripheral blood, taken 28 days after the second AZD1222 dose. This receptor was identified in an adult who received the AZD1222 COVID-19 vaccine.

DNA for the CDR3: TGTGCCAGCTCACCACCCTACAGCGGAAACACCATATATTTT. As protein: CASSPPYSGNTIYF. The J gene is TRBJ1-3, the V gene TRBV18; D call uncertain. This CDR3 is built from 14 residues. V lost 0 bases and J lost 4, with 7 bases in between. Germline CDR1 KGHSH, CDR2 LQKENI.